The present T cell receptor beta chain was sequenced within a study of cytomegalovirus exposure and HLA in healthy donors. In the PCR, 60 Vbeta and 13 Jbeta primers were used. Clones were sequenced by immunoSEQ multiplex PCR, and TCRdb holds only the in-frame ones, with some missing. In the table there are under 200,000 clones, 68% of which are singletons. Trimming pared 10 bases from V and 2 bases from J, leaving 15 bases between. Germline assignment: CDR1 MNHNY and CDR2 SVGAGI (reference sequence). CDR3 length: 14 residues. The table lists this clone with a few counts. The V gene is TRBV6-6, the J gene TRBJ1-5; D is possibly TRBD1 (6 bases). The sample consisted of PBMCs. This sequence originates from a young woman in good health and CMV-seropositive. CDR3 sequence reads: CATQNRDGNQPQHF. DNA of the CDR3: TGTGCCACCCAAAACAGGGATGGCAATCAGCCCCAGCATTTT.